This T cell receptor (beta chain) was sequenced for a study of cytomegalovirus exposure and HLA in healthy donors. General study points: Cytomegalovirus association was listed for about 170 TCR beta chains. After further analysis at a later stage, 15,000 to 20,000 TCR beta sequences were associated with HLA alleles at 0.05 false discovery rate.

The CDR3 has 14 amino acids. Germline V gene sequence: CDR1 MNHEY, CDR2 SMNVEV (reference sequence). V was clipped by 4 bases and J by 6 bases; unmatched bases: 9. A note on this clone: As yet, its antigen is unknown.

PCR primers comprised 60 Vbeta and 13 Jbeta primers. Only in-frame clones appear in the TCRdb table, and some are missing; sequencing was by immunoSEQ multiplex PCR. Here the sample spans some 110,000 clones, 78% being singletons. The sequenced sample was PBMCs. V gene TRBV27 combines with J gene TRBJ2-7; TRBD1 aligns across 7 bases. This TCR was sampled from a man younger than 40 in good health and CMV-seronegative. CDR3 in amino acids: CASSSRTGLREQYF. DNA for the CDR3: TGTGCCAGCAGTTCCCGGACAGGATTACGCGAGCAGTACTTC.